The entry below gives a single TCR beta chain sequence along with its context. Its specificity is not known. Using immunoSEQ multiplex PCR, the repertoire was profiled, and TCRdb retains in-frame clones only, with some absent. Of 120,000 or so clones in the sample, over 75% are singletons; the top ten hold under 9.5%. The CDR3 covers 15 residues. Unmatched junction bases numbered 4, after V lost 0 bases and J lost 3 bases. Germline CDR1 SGDLS, CDR2 YYNGEE. This record belongs to a study of T cell responses to AZD1222 COVID-19 vaccine. Notes on the study in general: All repertoire sampling was performed exclusively after the peak T cell response.

The chain links TRBV9 to TRBJ2-7, with 9 bases fitting TRBD1. The sequence came from an adult in good health. This specimen consisted of peripheral blood, obtained on day 0 of AZD1222 vaccination. The CDR3, as DNA: TGTGCCAGCAGCGTAGCTTGGACAGGGGACTACGAGCAGTACTTC. Translating gives CASSVAWTGDYEQYF.